The clone carrying this T cell receptor beta chain was counted only a few times. What it binds is not known. TCR beta libraries were made by quantitative 5'-RACE with molecular barcodes. TCRdb re-called the 5' RACE reads through MiXCR, storing one row per CDR3 protein. The repertoire has 100,000 to 150,000 distinct CDR3 sequences, around 7% of them found once; the top ten carry less than 15%. The sample comes from a study of CD8 T cells in ankylosing spondylitis. The CDR3 runs 16 residues. Germline CDR1 is KGHSH and CDR2 is LQKENI. Trimming shortened V by 3 bases and J by 1 base, and 15 bases separated the two germline ends. Study outcomes and limitations: In peripheral blood, disease-linked CD8+ clones occurred at relatively low frequencies. What appeared characteristic of ankylosing spondylitis blood was a TCR beta motif of several highly homologous variants.

Sequencing used blood, either unsorted or a sorted T cell fraction (not recorded which). The sequence was collected from a male donor with ankylosing spondylitis or in good health (not recorded which). The chain couples TRBV18 to TRBJ2-5, with D possibly matching TRBD2 (6 bases). DNA for the CDR3: TGTGCCAGCTCACCGCGTGTTAGCGGAATCCAAGAGACCCAGTACTTC. Translation gives CASSPRVSGIQETQYF.